The 17 T cell receptor beta chains reported below all come from one sample, sequenced in a study of OX40 agonist ivuxolimab in advanced cancers. The assay was immunoSEQ multiplex PCR, and TCRdb's table has in-frame clones only and misses some. Of under 20,000 clones detected, approximately 79% appear once; the ten largest clones hold roughly a third. The sample in question was CD4+ or CD8+ T cells sorted from blood, obtained in a trial of the OX40 agonist ivuxolimab. The receptor source for this set is an adult with an advanced solid tumor such as melanoma, head and neck, liver or kidney cancer.

The chain is built from TRBV19 and TRBJ2-7; possibly TRBD1 for D (5 bases). The CDR3 totals 13 residues. V dropped 5 bases and J dropped 3 bases, with 11 bases sitting between them. Germline V gene data show CDR1 as LNHDA and CDR2 as SQIVND (reference sequence). Written as DNA, the CDR3 is TGTGCCAGTAGTCCGACAGCCAACTACGAGCAGTACTTC. Residues: CASSPTANYEQYF.

This chain joins TRBV25-1 and TRBJ1-4; D gene ambiguous. There are 12 residues in the CDR3. CDR1 and CDR2 from the germline V gene are MGHDK and SYGVNS. Trimming removed 1 base from V and 8 bases from J, with 5 bases in between. This CDR3 is CASSELREKLFF. CDR3 nucleotides: TGTGCCAGCAGTGAATTAAGGGAAAAACTGTTTTTT.

This chain links TRBV19 with TRBJ1-1; D remains ambiguous. The CDR3 sequence is 14 residues long. Trimming took off 4 bases at V and 0 bases at J, with 9 bases between the two ends. Germline-derived CDR1 and CDR2 are LNHDA and SQIVND (reference sequence). CDR3 DNA sequence: TGTGCCAGTAGTACTTGGAACATGAACACTGAAGCTTTCTTT. This sequence encodes CASSTWNMNTEAFF.

The chain is built from TRBV27 and TRBJ2-7; D possibly corresponds to TRBD2 (5 bases). The CDR3 runs to 14 residues. V dropped 2 bases and J dropped 2 bases, with 10 bases sitting between them. Germline V CDR1 and CDR2: MNHEY, SMNVEV (reference sequence). For the CDR3, the DNA is TGTGCCAGCAGTTTACTTGACTACCCCTACGAGCAGTACTTC. This codes for CASSLLDYPYEQYF.

The rearrangement joins TRBV27 to TRBJ1-1; D uncertain. The germline CDR1 and CDR2 sequences are MNHEY and SMNVEV (reference sequence). Trimming shortened V by 2 bases and J by 2 bases, and 6 bases separated the two germline ends. The CDR3 has 13 residues. The CDR3, as DNA: TGTGCCAGCAGTTTACTCAAAAACACTGAAGCTTTCTTT. Translating gives CASSLLKNTEAFF.

The rearrangement uses TRBV19 and TRBJ1-2; no definite D call. Germline assignment: CDR1 LNHDA and CDR2 SQIVND (reference sequence). The CDR3 totals 13 residues. Trimming stripped 7 bases from V and 1 base from J, with 10 bases between. In DNA form, the CDR3 reads TGTGCCAGTACGTTTACAGTTAACTATGGCTACACCTTC. Residues: CASTFTVNYGYTF.

CDR3 coding DNA: TGTGCCAGCAGCACAGGGTTGAGCACAGATACGCAGTATTTT. Its protein is CASSTGLSTDTQYF. The J gene is TRBJ2-3, the V gene TRBV27; possibly TRBD1 for D (6 bases). This CDR3 has 14 residues. Germline assignment: CDR1 MNHEY and CDR2 SMNVEV (reference sequence). V was trimmed by 6 bases and J by 0 bases, leaving 10 bases between them.

The chain links TRBV6-1 to TRBJ2-7; D is possibly TRBD1 (5 bases). Trimming left V 8 bases short and J 3 bases short, with 17 bases between. The CDR3 extends over 14 amino acids. Germline CDR1 and CDR2: MNHNS and SASEGT. The DNA for the CDR3 is TGTGCCAGCCAAAGACAGCTTGTAGACTACGAGCAGTACTTC. It translates to CASQRQLVDYEQYF.

The chain combines TRBV6-5 with TRBJ1-5; TRBD1 is a possible D gene (6 bases). Germline assignment: CDR1 MNHEY and CDR2 SVGAGI. V was clipped by 8 bases and J by 1 base, with 15 bases between them. The CDR3 totals 15 residues. CDR3 DNA sequence: TGTGCCAGCCGCATGGGGGCGTACAGCAATCAGCCCCAGCATTTT. This sequence encodes CASRMGAYSNQPQHF.

In this sample, this clone is medium-sized. The rearrangement links TRBV4-1 to TRBJ1-1; D call uncertain. The CDR3 has 14 amino acids. Trimming cost V 3 bases and J 1 base, with 9 bases left between them. The germline CDR1 and CDR2 sequences are MGHRA and YSYEKL. In DNA, the CDR3 is TGCGCCAGCAGCCAGGTGACCGCGAACACTGAAGCTTTCTTT. Its protein is CASSQVTANTEAFF.

This rearrangement joins TRBV4-3 to TRBJ1-5, with 8 bases matching TRBD1. The CDR3 runs 15 residues. Germline lookup yields CDR1 LGHNA and CDR2 YSLEER. V lost 2 bases to trimming and J lost 7 bases; unmatched junction nucleotides: 7. The chain's CDR3 is CASSQQDRAGQPQHF. DNA for the CDR3: TGCGCCAGCAGCCAACAGGACAGGGCAGGACAGCCCCAGCATTTT.

This chain links TRBV27 with TRBJ2-1; perhaps TRBD1 as D (5 bases). This CDR3 has 14 amino acids. The germline gives CDR1 MNHEY, CDR2 SMNVEV (reference sequence). V shed 2 bases and J shed 3 bases, with 8 bases lying between them. As DNA, the CDR3 is TGTGCCAGCAGTTTACTGGACAACTACAATGAGCAGTTCTTC. Its protein is CASSLLDNYNEQFF.

This chain connects TRBV5-1 to TRBJ2-1; D may correspond to TRBD1 or TRBD2 (6 bases each). There are 14 residues in the CDR3. V shed 4 bases and J shed 5 bases, with 13 bases lying between them. CDR1 SGHRS and CDR2 YFSETQ come from the germline V gene. The CDR3 nucleotides are TGCGCCAGCAGCCTAAGGGGGGCTGACAATGAGCAGTTCTTC. This codes for CASSLRGADNEQFF.

This clone was detected only a few times. This chain uses TRBV7-9 with TRBJ2-4, with 10 bases aligning to TRBD1. The CDR3 is 18 residues long. V was pared by 3 bases and J by 0 bases, with 8 bases of the junction left unmatched. Germline V gene lookup returns CDR1 SEHNR and CDR2 FQNEAQ (reference sequence). The CDR3, as DNA: TGTGCCAGCAGCTTGGGGACAGGGGTCCACCTAGCCAAAAACATTCAGTACTTC. The encoded protein is CASSLGTGVHLAKNIQYF.

The chain recombines TRBV7-3 with TRBJ2-5, with D maybe TRBD2 (7 bases). This CDR3 contains 14 residues. CDR1 SGHTA and CDR2 FQGTGA come from the germline V gene. V gave up 3 bases and J gave up 4 bases, with 12 bases separating them. The CDR3 sequence: CASSFAGAGETQYF. CDR3 DNA: TGTGCCAGCAGCTTCGCGGGGGCCGGAGAGACCCAGTACTTC.

In DNA form, the CDR3 reads TGTGCCAGCACCCCGGGGTCCTACAATGAGCAGTTCTTC. Amino acid sequence: CASTPGSYNEQFF. V usage is TRBV4-2 and J usage is TRBJ2-1, with D possibly being TRBD2 (5 bases). The germline V gene has CDR1 LGHNA and CDR2 YNFKEQ. V lost 7 bases, J lost 1 base, and 8 bases lay in between. The CDR3 sequence is 13 residues long.

The chain employs TRBV29-1 and TRBJ1-4; unclear D gene. The germline CDR1 and CDR2 sequences are SQVTM and ANQGSEA. The length of the CDR3 is 13 residues. The germline V and J ends were trimmed by 8 bases and 0 bases, with 10 bases remaining between them. As DNA, the CDR3 is TGCAGCACAGAGACGGCAACTAATGAAAAACTGTTTTTT. Its protein is CSTETATNEKLFF.